These 2 T cell receptor beta chains originate from one sample sequenced in a study of blood T cell repertoires in COVID-19. This table comes from immunoSEQ multiplex PCR, and its TCRdb copy is limited to in-frame clones, with some not included. The table lists 200,000 to 250,000 clones, roughly 88% of them singletons. The source material was peripheral blood. Source of these receptors: a woman in her 30s with COVID-19, enrolled during active disease.

The chain links TRBV6-5 to TRBJ1-4; 7 bases map to TRBD1. The CDR3 sequence is 14 residues long. The V gene's germline CDR1 is MNHEY and CDR2 SVGAGI. V gave up 6 bases and J gave up 7 bases; unmatched junction bases: 8. The chain's CDR3 is CASRRQGEGEKLFF. CDR3 bases: TGTGCCAGCAGGAGACAGGGTGAAGGTGAAAAACTGTTTTTT.

The chain is built from TRBV14 and TRBJ2-1, with TRBD2 matching over 8 bases. Per germline, CDR1 SGHDN and CDR2 FVKESK. V was clipped by 5 bases and J by 6 bases; unmatched bases: 15. The CDR3 is 17 amino acids. This chain's CDR3 is CASSGAGGYQWVNEQFF. The CDR3 DNA reads TGTGCCAGCAGCGGCGCGGGGGGATATCAATGGGTCAATGAGCAGTTCTTC. The variable domain in full, with the rest retrieved from reference TRBV14 and TRBJ2-1, is EAGVTQFPSHSVIEKGQTVTLRCDPISGHDNLYWYRRVMGKEIKFLLHFVKESKQDESGMPNNRFLAERTGGTYSTLKVQPAELEDSGVYFCASSGAGGYQWVNEQFFGPGTRLTVL.